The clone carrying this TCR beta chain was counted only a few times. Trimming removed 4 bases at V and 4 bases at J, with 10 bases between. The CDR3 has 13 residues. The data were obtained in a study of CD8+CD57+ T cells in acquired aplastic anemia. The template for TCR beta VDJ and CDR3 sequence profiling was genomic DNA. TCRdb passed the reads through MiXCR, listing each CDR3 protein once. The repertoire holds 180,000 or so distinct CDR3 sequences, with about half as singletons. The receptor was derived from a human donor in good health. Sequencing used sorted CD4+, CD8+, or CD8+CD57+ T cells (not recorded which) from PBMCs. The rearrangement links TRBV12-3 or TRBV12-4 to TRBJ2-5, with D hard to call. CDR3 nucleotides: TGTGCCAGCAGTTCGGACCCCCCAGAGACCCAGTACTTC. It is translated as CASSSDPPETQYF.